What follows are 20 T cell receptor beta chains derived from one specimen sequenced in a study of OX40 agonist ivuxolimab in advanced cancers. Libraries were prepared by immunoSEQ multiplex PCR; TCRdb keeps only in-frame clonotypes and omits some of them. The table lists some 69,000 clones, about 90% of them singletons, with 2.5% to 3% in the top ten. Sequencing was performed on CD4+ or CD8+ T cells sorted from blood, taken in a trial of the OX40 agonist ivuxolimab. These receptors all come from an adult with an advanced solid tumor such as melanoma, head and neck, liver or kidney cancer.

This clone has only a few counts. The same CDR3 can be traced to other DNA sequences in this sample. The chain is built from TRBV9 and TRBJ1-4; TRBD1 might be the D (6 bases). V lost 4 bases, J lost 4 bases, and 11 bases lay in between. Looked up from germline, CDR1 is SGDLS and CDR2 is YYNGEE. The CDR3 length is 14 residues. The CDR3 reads CASSPRQVNEKLFF. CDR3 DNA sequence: TGTGCCAGCAGCCCACGACAGGTTAATGAAAAACTGTTTTTT.

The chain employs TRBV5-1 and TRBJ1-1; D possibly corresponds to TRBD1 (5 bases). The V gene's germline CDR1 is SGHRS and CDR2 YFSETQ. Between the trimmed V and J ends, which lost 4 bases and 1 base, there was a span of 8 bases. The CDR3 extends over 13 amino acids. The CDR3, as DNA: TGCGCCAGCAGCCAGGGAAGGAACACTGAAGCTTTCTTT. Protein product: CASSQGRNTEAFF.

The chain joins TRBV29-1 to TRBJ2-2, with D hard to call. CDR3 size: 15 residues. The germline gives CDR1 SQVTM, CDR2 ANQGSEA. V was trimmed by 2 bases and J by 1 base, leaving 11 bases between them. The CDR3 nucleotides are TGCAGCGTTGAAACCGGGCCTATGAACACCGGGGAGCTGTTTTTT. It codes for CSVETGPMNTGELFF.

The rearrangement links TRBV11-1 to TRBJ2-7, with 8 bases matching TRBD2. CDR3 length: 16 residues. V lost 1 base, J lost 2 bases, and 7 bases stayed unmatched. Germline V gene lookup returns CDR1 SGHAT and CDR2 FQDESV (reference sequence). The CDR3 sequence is CASSLEVGLGAYEQYF. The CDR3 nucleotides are TGTGCCAGCAGCTTAGAAGTGGGACTAGGAGCCTACGAGCAGTACTTC.

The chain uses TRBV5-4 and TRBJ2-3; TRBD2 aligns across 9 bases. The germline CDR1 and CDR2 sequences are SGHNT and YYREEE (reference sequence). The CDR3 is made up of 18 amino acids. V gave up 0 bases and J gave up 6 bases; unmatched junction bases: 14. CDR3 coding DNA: TGTGCCAGCAGCTTGGCCACAGCGGGAGGCTTCCTCGGTGATACGCAGTATTTT. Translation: CASSLATAGGFLGDTQYF.

CDR3 nucleotides: TGTGCCAGCAGGGGGGTAGGGGGCTCCTACGAGCAGTACTTC. Translation: CASRGVGGSYEQYF. The V gene is TRBV11-3, the J gene TRBJ2-7; D perhaps matches TRBD1 (6 bases). This CDR3 region has 14 residues. The V gene lost 6 bases and the J gene lost 0 bases, with 12 bases spanning the gap. CDR1 and CDR2 from the germline V gene are SGHNT and YENEEA.

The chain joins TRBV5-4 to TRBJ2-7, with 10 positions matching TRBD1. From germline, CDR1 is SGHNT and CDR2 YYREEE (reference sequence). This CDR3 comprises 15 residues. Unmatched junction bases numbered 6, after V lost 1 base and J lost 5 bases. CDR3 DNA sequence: TGTGCCAGCAGCTTGATCGGACAGGGGGGAGACGAGCAGTACTTC. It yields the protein CASSLIGQGGDEQYF.

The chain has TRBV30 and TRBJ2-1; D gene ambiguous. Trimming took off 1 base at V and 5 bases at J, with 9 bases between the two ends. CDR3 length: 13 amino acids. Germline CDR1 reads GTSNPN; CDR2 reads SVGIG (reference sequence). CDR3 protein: CAWSAGYNNEQFF. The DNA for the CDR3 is TGTGCCTGGAGTGCTGGCTACAACAATGAGCAGTTCTTC.

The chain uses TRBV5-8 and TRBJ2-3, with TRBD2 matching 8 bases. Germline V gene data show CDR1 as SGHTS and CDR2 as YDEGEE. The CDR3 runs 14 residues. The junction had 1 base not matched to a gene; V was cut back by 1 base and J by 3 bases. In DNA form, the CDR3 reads TGTGCCAGCAGCTTGCGGGGGGGGACAGATACGCAGTATTTT. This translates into CASSLRGGTDTQYF. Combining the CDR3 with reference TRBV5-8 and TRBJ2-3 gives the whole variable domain EAGVTQSPTHLIKTRGQQATLRCSPISGHTSVYWYQQALGLGLQFLLWYDEGEERNRGNFPPRFSGRQFPNYSSELNVNALELEDSALYLCASSLRGGTDTQYFGPGTRLTVL.

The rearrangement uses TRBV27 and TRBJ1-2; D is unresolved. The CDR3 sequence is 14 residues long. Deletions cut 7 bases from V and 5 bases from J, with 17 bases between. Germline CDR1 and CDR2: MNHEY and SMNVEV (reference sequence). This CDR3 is CASTSSGQGYGYTF. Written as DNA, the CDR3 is TGTGCCAGCACCTCTTCCGGGCAAGGTTATGGCTACACCTTC.

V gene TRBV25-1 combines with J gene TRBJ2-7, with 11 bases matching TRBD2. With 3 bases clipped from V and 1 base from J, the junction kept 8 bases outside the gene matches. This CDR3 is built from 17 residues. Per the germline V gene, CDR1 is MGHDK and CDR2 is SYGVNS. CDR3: CASSDQLAGELSYEQYF. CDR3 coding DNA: TGTGCCAGCAGTGATCAACTAGCGGGAGAGCTTTCCTACGAGCAGTACTTC.

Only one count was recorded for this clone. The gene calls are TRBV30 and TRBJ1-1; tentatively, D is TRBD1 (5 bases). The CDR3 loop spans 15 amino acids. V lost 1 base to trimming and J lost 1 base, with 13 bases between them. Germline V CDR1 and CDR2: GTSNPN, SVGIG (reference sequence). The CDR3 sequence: CAWSATGTANTEAFF. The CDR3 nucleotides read TGTGCCTGGAGTGCAACCGGGACGGCGAACACTGAAGCTTTCTTT. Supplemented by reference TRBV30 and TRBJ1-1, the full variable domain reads SQTIHQWPATLVQPVGSPLSLECTVEGTSNPNLYWYRQAAGRGLQLLFYSVGIGQISSEVPQNLSASRPQDRQFILSSKKLLLSDSGFYLCAWSATGTANTEAFFGQGTRLTVV.

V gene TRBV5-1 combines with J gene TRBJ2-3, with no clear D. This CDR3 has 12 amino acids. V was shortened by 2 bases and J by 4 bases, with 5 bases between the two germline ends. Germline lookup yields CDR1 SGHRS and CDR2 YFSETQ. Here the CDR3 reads CASSFSSDTQYF. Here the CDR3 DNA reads TGCGCCAGCAGCTTTTCTTCAGATACGCAGTATTTT.

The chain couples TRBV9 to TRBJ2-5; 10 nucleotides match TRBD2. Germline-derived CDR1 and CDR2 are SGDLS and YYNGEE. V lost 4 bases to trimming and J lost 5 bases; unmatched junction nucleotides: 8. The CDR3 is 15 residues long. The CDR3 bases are TGTGCCAGCAGCACCTGGGGGACTAGCGCTGAGACCCAGTACTTC. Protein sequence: CASSTWGTSAETQYF.

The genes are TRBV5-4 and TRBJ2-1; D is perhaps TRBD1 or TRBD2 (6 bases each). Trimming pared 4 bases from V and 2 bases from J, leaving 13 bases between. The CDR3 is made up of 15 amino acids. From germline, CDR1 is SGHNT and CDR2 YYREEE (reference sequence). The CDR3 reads CASSGGPGAYNEQFF. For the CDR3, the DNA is TGTGCCAGCAGCGGGGGGCCGGGAGCCTACAATGAGCAGTTCTTC.

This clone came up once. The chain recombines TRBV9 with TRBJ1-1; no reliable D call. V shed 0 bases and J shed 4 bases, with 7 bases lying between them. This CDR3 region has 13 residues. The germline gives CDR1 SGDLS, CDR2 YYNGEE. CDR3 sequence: CASSVEVGTEAFF. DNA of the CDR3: TGTGCCAGCAGCGTAGAAGTGGGCACTGAAGCTTTCTTT.

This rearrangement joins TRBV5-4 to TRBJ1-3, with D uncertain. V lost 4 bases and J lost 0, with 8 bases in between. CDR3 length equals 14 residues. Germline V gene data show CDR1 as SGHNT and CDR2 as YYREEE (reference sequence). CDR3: CASSAGPSGNTIYF. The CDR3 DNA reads TGTGCCAGCAGCGCGGGTCCCTCTGGAAACACCATATATTTT.

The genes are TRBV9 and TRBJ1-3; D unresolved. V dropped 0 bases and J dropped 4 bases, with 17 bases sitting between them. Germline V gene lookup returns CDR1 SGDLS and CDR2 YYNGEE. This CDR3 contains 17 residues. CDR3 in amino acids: CASSVGILREAGNTIYF. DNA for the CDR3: TGTGCCAGCAGCGTAGGGATACTGCGCGAAGCGGGAAACACCATATATTTT.

CDR3 residues: CASSVGLAGGREQFF. The CDR3 DNA is TGTGCCAGCAGCGTAGGCCTAGCGGGGGGGCGGGAGCAGTTCTTC. The chain uses TRBV9 and TRBJ2-1, with 12 bases fitting TRBD2. CDR1 and CDR2 (germline): SGDLS, YYNGEE. The CDR3 consists of 15 residues. Germline trimming cut 0 bases from V and 10 bases from J; bases unmatched to any gene: 5.

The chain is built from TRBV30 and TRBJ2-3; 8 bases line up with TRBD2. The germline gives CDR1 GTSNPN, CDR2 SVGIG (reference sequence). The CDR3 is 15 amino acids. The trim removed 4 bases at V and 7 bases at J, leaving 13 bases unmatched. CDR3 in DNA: TGTGCCTGGAAGAGTAGCGGGACTTTCGCAAATACGCAGTATTTT. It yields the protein CAWKSSGTFANTQYF.